The 9 T cell receptor beta chains in this list originate from one sample, sequenced in a study of beta chain features in type 1 diabetes. The whole isolated RNA underwent reverse transcription, so sequencing captured expressed TCRB transcripts. Profiled with immunoSEQ multiplex PCR; TCRdb holds only in-frame clones, not every one. This table has almost 350,000 clones, 8% appearing once. Sequences were obtained from central memory CD4+ T cells from blood. The receptors stem from a woman aged 18-29 years in good health.

V and J are TRBV27 and TRBJ2-7, with D unresolved. This CDR3 contains 14 residues. V dropped 2 bases and J dropped 2 bases, with 10 bases sitting between them. CDR1 and CDR2 from the germline V gene are MNHEY and SMNVEV (reference sequence). CDR3 sequence reads: CASSLVGGPYEQYF. The CDR3 DNA sequence: TGTGCCAGCAGTTTAGTGGGTGGGCCCTACGAGCAGTACTTC.

This clone was recorded at least ten times. Here the CDR3 reads CASSSRQGSDTQYF. The CDR3 bases are TGTGCCAGCAGCTCGAGACAGGGCTCAGATACGCAGTATTTT. The V gene is TRBV13, the J gene TRBJ2-3; the match to TRBD1 covers 7 bases. The CDR3 runs to 14 residues. Germline loops: CDR1 PRHDT, CDR2 FYEKMQ (reference sequence). J lost 4 bases, V lost 4 bases, and 5 bases had no gene match.

The chain links TRBV7-2 to TRBJ2-1, with TRBD2 matching 10 bases. The length of the CDR3 is 16 residues. V lost 3 bases to trimming and J lost 7 bases; unmatched junction nucleotides: 9. CDR1 and CDR2 from the germline V gene are SGHTA and FQGNSA. CDR3 amino acids: CASSLASGSRVNEQFF. CDR3 in DNA: TGTGCCAGCAGCTTGGCTAGCGGGAGTAGGGTGAATGAGCAGTTCTTC.

This clone appeared a few times. This chain joins TRBV19 and TRBJ2-2; D is perhaps TRBD2 (5 bases). The CDR3 covers 15 residues. V was cut by 2 bases and J by 6 bases, with 13 bases left in between. Germline values: CDR1 LNHDA, CDR2 SQIVND (reference sequence). The CDR3 spells CASSIRLEGSGELFF. CDR3 nucleotides: TGTGCCAGTAGTATAAGGCTAGAGGGATCCGGGGAGCTGTTTTTT.

The chain carries TRBV4-2 and TRBJ2-2; 16 bases map to TRBD2. The CDR3 runs 20 residues. V lost 1 base, J lost 3 bases, and 8 bases stayed unmatched. Germline CDR1 reads LGHNA; CDR2 reads YNFKEQ. CDR3 amino acids: CASSQAGLAGGPGDTGELFF. CDR3 bases: TGTGCCAGCAGCCAAGCGGGACTAGCGGGAGGGCCGGGCGACACCGGGGAGCTGTTTTTT.

The chain's CDR3 is CASRRTGAGYEQYF. DNA for the CDR3: TGTGCCAGCAGACGGACAGGGGCGGGCTACGAGCAGTACTTC. The chain couples TRBV28 to TRBJ2-7; TRBD1 matches at 9 bases. The ends lost 6 bases at V and 3 bases at J; junction bases unmatched: 6. The CDR3 loop spans 14 amino acids. In germline, CDR1 is MDHEN, CDR2 SYDVKM.

This clone was seen a few times. The V gene is TRBV5-1, the J gene TRBJ1-1; TRBD1 is a possible D gene (5 bases). Germline loops: CDR1 SGHRS, CDR2 YFSETQ. This CDR3 region has 13 residues. Trimming left V 4 bases short and J 4 bases short, with 11 bases between. The CDR3 nucleotides read TGCGCCAGCAGCGAGGACACGGTCACTGAAGCTTTCTTT. It codes for CASSEDTVTEAFF.

V usage is TRBV25-1 and J usage is TRBJ2-7; D is possibly TRBD2 (5 bases). V was shortened by 3 bases and J by 3 bases, with 12 bases between the two germline ends. Germline V gene lookup returns CDR1 MGHDK and CDR2 SYGVNS. The length of the CDR3 is 14 residues. The CDR3 DNA is TGTGCCAGCAGTGATGCTAGCAGGAACTACGAGCAGTACTTC. As protein: CASSDASRNYEQYF.

The chain joins TRBV7-9 to TRBJ2-3, with 7 bases aligning to TRBD1. This CDR3 spans 14 amino acids. The V and J ends lost 2 bases and 4 bases, in that order; junction bases with no gene match: 3. Looked up from germline, CDR1 is SEHNR and CDR2 is FQNEAQ (reference sequence). This chain's CDR3 is CASSLRGPADTQYF. In DNA form, the CDR3 reads TGTGCCAGCAGCTTAAGGGGGCCCGCAGATACGCAGTATTTT.